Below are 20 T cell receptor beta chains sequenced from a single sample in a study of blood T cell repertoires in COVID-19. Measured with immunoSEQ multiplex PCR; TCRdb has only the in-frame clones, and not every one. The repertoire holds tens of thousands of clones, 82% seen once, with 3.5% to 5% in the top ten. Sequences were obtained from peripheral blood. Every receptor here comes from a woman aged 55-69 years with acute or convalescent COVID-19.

The CDR3 here is CASSPGTVPTYEQYF. The CDR3 DNA reads as TGTGCCAGCAGCCCCGGGACAGTTCCTACCTACGAGCAGTACTTC. V gene TRBV3-1 (or the pseudogene TRBV3-2) combines with J gene TRBJ2-7; 7 bases fit TRBD1. Looked up from germline, CDR1 is LGHDT and CDR2 is YNNKEL (reference sequence). V shed 4 bases and J 2 bases; nucleotides not matched to a gene: 8. This CDR3 has 15 residues.

The CDR3 DNA follows: TGTGCTAGTGGTCTATCAGGGGGGAGCACTGAAGCTTTCTTT. Protein sequence: CASGLSGGSTEAFF. V is TRBV12-5 and J is TRBJ1-1, with TRBD1 matching over 7 bases. Per the germline V gene, CDR1 is LGHNT and CDR2 is FRNRAP. The CDR3 length is 14 residues. V shed 5 bases and J 4 bases; nucleotides not matched to a gene: 7.

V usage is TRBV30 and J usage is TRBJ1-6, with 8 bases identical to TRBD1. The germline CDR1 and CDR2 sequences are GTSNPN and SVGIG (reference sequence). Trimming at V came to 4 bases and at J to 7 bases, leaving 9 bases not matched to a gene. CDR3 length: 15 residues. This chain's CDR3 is CAWNHRDRKNSPLHF. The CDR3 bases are TGTGCCTGGAACCACCGGGACAGGAAAAATTCACCCCTCCACTTT.

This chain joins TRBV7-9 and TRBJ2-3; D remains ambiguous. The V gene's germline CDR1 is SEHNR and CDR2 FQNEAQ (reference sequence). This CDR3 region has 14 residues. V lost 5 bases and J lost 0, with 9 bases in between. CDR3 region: CASSPSTSTDTQYF. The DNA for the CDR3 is TGTGCCAGCAGCCCCTCTACTAGCACAGATACGCAGTATTTT.

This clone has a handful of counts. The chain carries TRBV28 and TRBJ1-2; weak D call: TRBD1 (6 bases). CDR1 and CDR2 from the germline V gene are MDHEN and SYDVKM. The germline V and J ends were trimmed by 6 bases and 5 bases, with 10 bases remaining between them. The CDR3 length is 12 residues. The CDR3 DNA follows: TGTGCCAGCAGGAAACAGGGATATGGCTACACCTTC. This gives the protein CASRKQGYGYTF.

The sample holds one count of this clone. For the CDR3, the DNA is TGTGCCAGCAGCTTTGGGCAGGGGGCAGACTATGGCTACACCTTC. Protein sequence: CASSFGQGADYGYTF. This chain connects TRBV7-9 to TRBJ1-2, with 8 bases aligning to TRBD1. The CDR3 totals 15 residues. Per germline, CDR1 SEHNR and CDR2 FQNEAQ (reference sequence). V dropped 3 bases and J dropped 3; count of bases not matched to a gene: 6.

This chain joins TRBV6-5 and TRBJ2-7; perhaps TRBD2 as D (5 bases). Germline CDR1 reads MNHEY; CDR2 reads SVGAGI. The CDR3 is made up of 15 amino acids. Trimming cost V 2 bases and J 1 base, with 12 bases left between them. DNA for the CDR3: TGTGCCAGCAGTTACCAGGAGACGGGGTCCTACGAGCAGTACTTC. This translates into CASSYQETGSYEQYF.

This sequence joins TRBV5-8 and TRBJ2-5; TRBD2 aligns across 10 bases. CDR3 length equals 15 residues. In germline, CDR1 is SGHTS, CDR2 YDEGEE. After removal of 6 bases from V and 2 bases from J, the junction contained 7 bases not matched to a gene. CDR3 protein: CASTPLAGTQETQYF. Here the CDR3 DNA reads TGTGCCAGCACCCCACTAGCGGGGACGCAAGAGACCCAGTACTTC.

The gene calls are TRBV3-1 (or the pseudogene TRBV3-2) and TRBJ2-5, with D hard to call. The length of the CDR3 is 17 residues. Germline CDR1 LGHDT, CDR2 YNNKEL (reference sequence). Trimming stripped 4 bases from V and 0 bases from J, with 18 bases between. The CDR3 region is CASSRKRGSNDQETQYF. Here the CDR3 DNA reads TGTGCCAGCAGCCGCAAAAGAGGCAGTAACGACCAAGAGACCCAGTACTTC.

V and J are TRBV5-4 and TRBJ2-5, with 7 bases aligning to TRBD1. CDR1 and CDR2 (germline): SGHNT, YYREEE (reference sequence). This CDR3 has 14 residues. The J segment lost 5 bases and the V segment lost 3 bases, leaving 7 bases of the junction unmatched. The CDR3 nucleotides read TGTGCCAGCAGCTCGAAGACAGGGACGGAGACCCAGTACTTC. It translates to CASSSKTGTETQYF.

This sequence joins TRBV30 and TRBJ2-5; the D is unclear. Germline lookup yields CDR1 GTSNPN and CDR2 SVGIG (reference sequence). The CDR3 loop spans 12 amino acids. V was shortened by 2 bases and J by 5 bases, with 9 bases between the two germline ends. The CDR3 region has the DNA TGTGCCTGGAGTCGGGTTGGGGAGACCCAGTACTTC. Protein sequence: CAWSRVGETQYF.

The CDR3 here is CASSRDTGSYEQYF. The CDR3 DNA reads TGTGCCAGCTCCCGGGACACAGGCTCCTACGAGCAGTACTTC. J is TRBJ2-7 and V is TRBV18, with TRBD1 as a possible D gene (6 bases). V was shortened by 6 bases and J by 0 bases, with 12 bases between the two germline ends. From germline, CDR1 is KGHSH and CDR2 LQKENI. CDR3 size: 14 residues.

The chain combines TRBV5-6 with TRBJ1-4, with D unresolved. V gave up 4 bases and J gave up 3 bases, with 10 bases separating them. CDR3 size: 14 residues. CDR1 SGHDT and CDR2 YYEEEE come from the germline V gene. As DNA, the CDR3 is TGTGCCAGCAGCAAAAAACGGGCTAATGAAAAACTGTTTTTT. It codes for CASSKKRANEKLFF.

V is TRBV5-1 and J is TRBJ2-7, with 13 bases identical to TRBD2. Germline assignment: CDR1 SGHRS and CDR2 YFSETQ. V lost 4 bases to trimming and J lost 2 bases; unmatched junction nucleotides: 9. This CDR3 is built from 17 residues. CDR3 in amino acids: CASSVRLAGGNAYEQYF. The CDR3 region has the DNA TGCGCCAGCAGCGTCAGACTAGCGGGAGGAAACGCCTACGAGCAGTACTTC.

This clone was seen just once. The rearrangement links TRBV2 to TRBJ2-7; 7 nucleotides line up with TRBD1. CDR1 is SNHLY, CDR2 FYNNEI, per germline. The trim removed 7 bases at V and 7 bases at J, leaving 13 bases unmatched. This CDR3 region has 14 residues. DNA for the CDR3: TGTGCCAGCACCGGACAGGCCCCGTATTTGGAGCAGTACTTC. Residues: CASTGQAPYLEQYF. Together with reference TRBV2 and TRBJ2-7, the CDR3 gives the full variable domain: EPEVTQTPSHQVTQMGQEVILRCVPISNHLYFYWYRQILGQKVEFLVSFYNNEISEKSEIFDDQFSVERPDGSNFTLKIRSTKLEDSAMYFCASTGQAPYLEQYFGPGTRLTVT.

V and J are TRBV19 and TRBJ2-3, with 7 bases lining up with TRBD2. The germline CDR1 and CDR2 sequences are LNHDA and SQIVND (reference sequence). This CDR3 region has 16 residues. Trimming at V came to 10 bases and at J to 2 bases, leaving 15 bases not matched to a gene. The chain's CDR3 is CATQPGLGLVTDTQYF. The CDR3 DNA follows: TGTGCCACCCAACCAGGACTAGGACTAGTCACAGATACGCAGTATTTT.

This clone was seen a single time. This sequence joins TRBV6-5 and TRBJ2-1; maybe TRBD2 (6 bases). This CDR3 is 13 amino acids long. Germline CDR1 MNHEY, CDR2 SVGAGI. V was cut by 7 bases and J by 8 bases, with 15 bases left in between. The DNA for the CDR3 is TGTGCCAGCACGGACTACGGTTTTGATGAGCAGTTCTTC. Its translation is CASTDYGFDEQFF.

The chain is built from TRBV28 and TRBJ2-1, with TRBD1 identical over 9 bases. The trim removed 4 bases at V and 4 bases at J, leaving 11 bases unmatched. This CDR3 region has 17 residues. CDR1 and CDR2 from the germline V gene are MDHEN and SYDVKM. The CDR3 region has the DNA TGTGCCAGCAGTTCCATGATCCGGGACAGGGAATACAATGAGCAGTTCTTC. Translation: CASSSMIRDREYNEQFF.

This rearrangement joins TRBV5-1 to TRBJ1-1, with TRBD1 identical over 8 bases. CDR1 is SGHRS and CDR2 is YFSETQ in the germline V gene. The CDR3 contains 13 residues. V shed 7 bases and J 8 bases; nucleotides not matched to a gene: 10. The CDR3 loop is CASSEYRQGEAFF. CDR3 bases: TGCGCCAGCTCCGAATATAGACAGGGGGAAGCTTTCTTT.

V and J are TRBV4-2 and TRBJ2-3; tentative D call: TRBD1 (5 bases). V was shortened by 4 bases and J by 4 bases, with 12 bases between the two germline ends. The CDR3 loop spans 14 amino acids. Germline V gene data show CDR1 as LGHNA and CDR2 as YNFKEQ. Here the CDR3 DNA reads TGTGCCAGCAGCCCTAGGGGTGGCGCAGATACGCAGTATTTT. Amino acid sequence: CASSPRGGADTQYF.